This T cell receptor (beta chain) was identified during a study of T cells in Graves' hyperthyroidism and ophthalmopathy. Clinical symptoms, serum thyroxine and TRAb, thyroid ultrasound and orbital computed tomography together formed the diagnostic basis. Amplification targeted TCR beta CDR3 regions from RNA transcripts. TCR CDR3 underwent first-round RT-PCR with the HTBI primer set. TCRdb analysed the multiplex PCR reads with MiXCR anew, one entry per CDR3 protein. The data hold a few hundred thousand distinct CDR3 sequences, with around 43% observed a single time. This clonotype showed up many times. Per the germline V gene, CDR1 is LNHNV and CDR2 is YYDKDF (reference sequence). Unmatched junction bases numbered 12, after V lost 9 bases and J lost 8 bases. This CDR3 comprises 15 residues.

The sample was peripheral blood or thyroid tissue (not recorded which). The chain carries TRBV15 and TRBJ1-5; 11 nucleotides match TRBD1. The sequence was obtained from an adult woman with Graves' disease, either hyperthyroidism or ophthalmopathy (not recorded which). The CDR3 sequence is CATQLDRGRLEPQHF. CDR3 in DNA: TGTGCCACTCAGCTGGACAGGGGGCGCTTAGAGCCCCAGCATTTT.